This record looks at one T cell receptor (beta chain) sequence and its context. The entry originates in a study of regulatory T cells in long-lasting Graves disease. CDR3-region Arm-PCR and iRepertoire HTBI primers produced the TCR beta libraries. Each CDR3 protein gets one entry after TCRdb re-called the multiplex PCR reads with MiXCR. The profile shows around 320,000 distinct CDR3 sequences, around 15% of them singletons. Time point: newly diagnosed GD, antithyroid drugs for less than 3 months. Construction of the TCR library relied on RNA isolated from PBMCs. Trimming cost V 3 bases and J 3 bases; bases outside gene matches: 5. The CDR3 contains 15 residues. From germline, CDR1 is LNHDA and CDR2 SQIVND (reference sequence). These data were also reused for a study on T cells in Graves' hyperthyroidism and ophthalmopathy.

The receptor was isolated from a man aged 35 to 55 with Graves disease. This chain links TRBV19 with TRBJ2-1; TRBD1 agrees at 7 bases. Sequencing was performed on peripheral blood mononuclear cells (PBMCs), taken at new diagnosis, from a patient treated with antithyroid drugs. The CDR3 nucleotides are TGTGCCAGTAGTATTGAGGGGGCTCACTACAATGAGCAGTTCTTC. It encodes CASSIEGAHYNEQFF. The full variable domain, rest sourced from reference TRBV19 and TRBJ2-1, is DGGITQSPKYLFRKEGQNVTLSCEQNLNHDAMYWYRQDPGQGLRLIYYSQIVNDFQKGDIAEGYSVSREKKESFPLTVTSAQKNPTAFYLCASSIEGAHYNEQFFGPGTRLTVL.